This T cell receptor beta chain was sequenced in a study of a mutant IDH1 vaccine in newly diagnosed glioma. V lost 6 bases to trimming and J lost 0 bases, with 11 bases between them. Germline V gene data show CDR1 as MDHEN and CDR2 as SYDVKM. The CDR3 contains 14 residues. Time point indicated: week 23, last vaccination. The vaccine gave 300 ug of a 20-mer mutant IDH1 peptide subcutaneously per dose. Newly diagnosed WHO grade 3 or 4 IDH1-mutant, ATRX-lost astrocytomas were identified in the donors. As concerns this clone: No antigen is known for it.

Clones were sequenced by immunoSEQ multiplex PCR, and TCRdb holds only the in-frame ones, with some missing. The sample records 41,000 or so clones, around 81% being singletons. This sample comprised PBMCs, obtained from a glioma patient whose treatment included an IDH1 peptide vaccine. The chain combines TRBV28 with TRBJ1-2; TRBD1 is a possible D gene (5 bases). This clonotype was sampled from a middle-aged woman with glioma. Some clones in this sample may be carry-over from other donors' samples. CDR3 coding DNA: TGTGCCAGCAGCCCTACCAGGGCTAACTATGGCTACACCTTC. Translated, it gives CASSPTRANYGYTF.